Presented here are 18 T cell receptor beta chains from one specimen sequenced in a study of blood T cells in healthy people across ages. A sample-barcoded 5' primer and a J-beta primer mix were used in a second PCR of about 6 to 12 cycles. TCRdb re-called the 5' RACE reads with MiXCR, one entry per CDR3 protein. The sample includes about 680,000 distinct CDR3 sequences, 45% to 50% of them seen just once. Sample: blood. The receptor set was obtained from an older woman in good health.

V usage is TRBV4-2 and J usage is TRBJ2-7; D perhaps matches TRBD1 (6 bases). This CDR3 spans 15 amino acids. The V gene lost 0 bases and the J gene lost 2 bases, with 11 bases spanning the gap. Germline loops: CDR1 LGHNA, CDR2 YNFKEQ. The CDR3 DNA reads as TGTGCCAGCAGCCAAGAAGGCACAGGGCCCTACGAGCAGTACTTC. Its protein is CASSQEGTGPYEQYF.

The table lists this clonotype with a few counts. This chain joins TRBV12-3 or TRBV12-4 and TRBJ2-5; no clear D gene. Trimming removed 3 bases at V and 1 base at J, with 9 bases between. This CDR3 comprises 14 residues. This chain's CDR3 is CASSFVVGQETQYF. DNA for the CDR3: TGTGCCAGCAGTTTCGTAGTTGGCCAAGAGACCCAGTACTTC.

This clonotype was seen only a few times. The chain is built from TRBV29-1 and TRBJ1-1; weak D call: TRBD1 (6 bases). Germline lookup yields CDR1 SQVTM and CDR2 ANQGSEA. Trimming removed 5 bases from V and 0 bases from J, with 13 bases in between. This CDR3 is built from 14 residues. CDR3 protein: CSVRPGALNTEAFF. In nucleotides, the CDR3 is TGCAGCGTTCGTCCGGGGGCGCTGAACACTGAAGCTTTCTTT.

The chain has TRBV20-1 and TRBJ2-1; 11 bases agree with TRBD2. This CDR3 is 14 amino acids long. CDR1 and CDR2 from the germline V gene are DFQATT and SNEGSKA (reference sequence). Trimming cost V 6 bases and J 2 bases; bases outside gene matches: 3. The CDR3 nucleotides read TGCAGTGCACAGACTAGCGGGACCTACAATGAGCAGTTCTTC. Protein product: CSAQTSGTYNEQFF.

At least ten counts were recorded for this clonotype. This chain joins TRBV4-3 and TRBJ2-7, with D hard to call. CDR1 LGHNA and CDR2 YSLEER come from the germline V gene. The V and J ends lost 0 bases and 3 bases respectively, with 6 bases between them. The CDR3 runs to 13 residues. CDR3 in DNA: TGCGCCAGCAGCCAAGAGGACGACTACGAGCAGTACTTC. Translation gives CASSQEDDYEQYF.

The chain couples TRBV24-1 to TRBJ2-3; tentative D call: TRBD1 (6 bases). Between the trimmed V and J ends, which lost 5 bases and 4 bases, there was a span of 9 bases. CDR3 length: 13 residues. Germline CDR1 and CDR2: KGHDR and SFDVKD. The CDR3 loop is CATSAGAADTQYF. The CDR3 DNA follows: TGTGCCACCAGTGCAGGGGCTGCAGATACGCAGTATTTT.

The chain joins TRBV12-3 or TRBV12-4 to TRBJ2-5; 10 bases match TRBD1. This CDR3 has 16 residues. J lost 4 bases, V lost 1 base, and 6 bases had no gene match. CDR3 bases: TGTGCCAGCAGTTTAGGCCCGGGACAGGGGACAGAGACCCAGTACTTC. It yields the protein CASSLGPGQGTETQYF.

The chain couples TRBV30 to TRBJ2-3; 9 nucleotides line up with TRBD2. CDR3 size: 12 residues. CDR1 GTSNPN and CDR2 SVGIG come from the germline V gene (reference sequence). V lost 4 bases to trimming and J lost 8 bases; unmatched junction nucleotides: 4. DNA of the CDR3: TGTGCCTGGACTAGCGGGATTCGTACGCAGTATTTT. Residues: CAWTSGIRTQYF.

The rearrangement uses TRBV12-3 or TRBV12-4 and TRBJ2-1, with D tentatively TRBD2 (6 bases). The ends were cut back, 4 bases at V and 14 bases at J, with 15 bases in the middle. This CDR3 contains 12 residues. The CDR3 reads CASSSAGTREFF. The CDR3 bases are TGTGCCAGCAGTTCGGCCGGGACTCGCGAGTTCTTC.

The J gene is TRBJ2-7, the V gene TRBV6-2 or TRBV6-3, with D perhaps TRBD1 or TRBD2 (5 bases each). The closer fit of TRBJ2-5 to the DNA end suggests the J call may be wrong. In germline, CDR1 is MNHEY, CDR2 SVGEGT. This CDR3 has 13 residues. The CDR3 DNA sequence: TGTGCCAGCAGTGCAGGGACGACGGGGACCCAGTACTTC. Its protein product is CASSAGTTGTQYF.

The chain carries TRBV9 and TRBJ2-3, with D possibly TRBD1 on 5 matching bases. CDR3 length: 16 residues. The germline gives CDR1 SGDLS, CDR2 YYNGEE. V lost 4 bases, J lost 2 bases, and 17 bases lay in between. For the CDR3, the DNA is TGTGCCAGCAGCCCGACAGCTTCCTTACTCACAGATACGCAGTATTTT. Protein: CASSPTASLLTDTQYF.

The J gene is TRBJ2-6, the V gene TRBV10-3; unclear D gene. V was clipped by 2 bases and J by 1 base, with 12 bases between them. The CDR3 is 17 amino acids. Germline V gene data show CDR1 as ENHRY and CDR2 as SYGVKD. In DNA, the CDR3 is TGTGCCATCAGTGAGACTCCTACGCCTTCTGGGGCCAACGTCCTGACTTTC. This encodes CAISETPTPSGANVLTF.

The chain combines TRBV9 with TRBJ2-7; D might be TRBD1 (6 bases). Germline assignment: CDR1 SGDLS and CDR2 YYNGEE. Trimming left V 4 bases short and J 7 bases short, with 24 bases between. The CDR3 runs to 16 residues. The CDR3 protein is CASSPRGSASYNEQYF. The DNA of the CDR3 is TGTGCCAGCAGCCCCAGGGGTAGCGCATCCTACAATGAGCAGTACTTC.

The V call is TRBV7-9, the J call TRBJ2-7; D is unclear. Trimming left V 5 bases short and J 1 base short, with 9 bases between. This CDR3 contains 13 residues. Looked up from germline, CDR1 is SEHNR and CDR2 is FQNEAQ (reference sequence). In DNA, the CDR3 is TGTGCCAGCAGCAACAGACTTTCCTACGAGCAGTACTTC. Translation gives CASSNRLSYEQYF.

This chain connects TRBV9 to TRBJ2-7; D might be TRBD1 (5 bases). Germline assignment: CDR1 SGDLS and CDR2 YYNGEE. V dropped 0 bases and J dropped 0 bases, with 13 bases sitting between them. CDR3 length equals 16 residues. The CDR3 DNA is TGTGCCAGCAGCGTAGCTAGTAGTGGGGCCTCCTACGAGCAGTACTTC. This codes for CASSVASSGASYEQYF.

CDR3 DNA: TGTGCCAGCAGCTCCACAGGGTCGGGCAATCAGCCCCAGCATTTT. Protein: CASSSTGSGNQPQHF. The V call is TRBV7-9, the J call TRBJ1-5; TRBD1 might be the D (6 bases). Germline assignment: CDR1 SEHNR and CDR2 FQNEAQ (reference sequence). The V and J ends lost 4 bases and 2 bases respectively, with 12 bases between them. The CDR3 runs to 15 residues.

The chain is built from TRBV3-1 and TRBJ2-3; D is uncertain. Germline CDR1 reads LGHDT; CDR2 reads YNNKEL (reference sequence). The CDR3 spans 13 residues. Trimming pared 1 base from V and 2 bases from J, leaving 4 bases between. CDR3 sequence (DNA): TGTGCCAGCAGCCAAGGGACCACAGATACGCAGTATTTT. As protein: CASSQGTTDTQYF.

This clonotype showed up many times. A read error may produce the germline difference seen at one junction end. This sequence joins TRBV5-1 and TRBJ2-5; D gene uncertain. CDR1 and CDR2 (germline): SGHRS, YFSETQ. The CDR3 has 13 amino acids. The CDR3 sequence is CASSVLSQETQYF. The CDR3 DNA is TGTGCCAGCAGCGTGTTGTCTCAAGAGACCCAGTACTTC.